Sequencing of this T cell receptor beta chain was carried out in a study of regulatory T cells in long-lasting Graves disease. The wider study: To qualify as persistent, Graves' disease required over 5 years of antithyroid drugs with positive TSH receptor antibodies.

About this clonotype: As yet, its antigen is unknown.

Sequencing libraries for TCR beta were prepared with iRepertoire HTBI primers and Arm-PCR of CDR3 regions. One entry per CDR3 protein, called by TCRdb with MiXCR from the multiplex PCR reads. Of around 400,000 distinct CDR3 sequences in the sample, around 24% were seen once. Germline V gene sequence: CDR1 MNHNS, CDR2 SASEGT. V lost 7 bases, J lost 3 bases, and 13 bases lay in between. This CDR3 contains 13 residues. Whole-study results and caveats: The work looked only at peripheral blood and did not look at thyroid tissue.

The time point was: persistent/refractory GD, antithyroid drugs over 5 years with positive TRAb. Construction of the TCR library relied on RNA isolated from PBMCs. The TCR was taken from a female donor with Graves disease. The genes are TRBV6-1 and TRBJ2-7; D is perhaps TRBD1 or TRBD2 (5 bases each). This specimen was peripheral blood mononuclear cells (PBMCs), taken when the disease was refractory, from a patient treated with antithyroid drugs. The CDR3 sequence: CASTPGTGYEQYF. Written as DNA, the CDR3 is TGTGCCAGCACCCCAGGGACGGGCTACGAGCAGTACTTC.